A single sample gave rise to the 8 T cell receptor beta chains below, sequenced in a study of blood T cells in healthy people across ages (dated by TCRdb to between 2014 and 2017). The library was built by means of 5' RACE. Reads for this sample came from an Illumina HiSeq 2500. The second PCR ran for roughly 7 to 11 cycles and used a J-beta primer mix along with a sample-barcoded 5' primer. The public sequencing data were trimmed at Q25 with fastp and processed into clonotypes with MiXCR by TCRdb, which kept only in-frame beta chains. CDR3 protein sequences are deduplicated, and each keeps its most common genes and DNA. The sample has approximately 600,000 distinct CDR3 sequences on record, 58% of them singletons. In total, the top ten clones hold roughly 34% of the sample. Sequencing was done on a sample of blood. These receptors were taken from a man between 60 and 75 years old in good health.

The chain couples TRBV7-6 to TRBJ1-6; perhaps TRBD1 as D (5 bases). In germline, CDR1 is SGHVS, CDR2 FNYEAQ. The CDR3 totals 16 residues. The V gene lost 5 bases and the J gene lost 0 bases, with 11 bases spanning the gap. In DNA, the CDR3 is TGTGCCAGCAGCAAACGGGGGAGCTCCTATAATTCACCCCTCCACTTT. Amino acid sequence: CASSKRGSSYNSPLHF. Full variable domain (outside the CDR3, taken from reference TRBV7-6 and TRBJ1-6): GAGVSQSPRYKVTKRGQDVALRCDPISGHVSLYWYRQALGQGPEFLTYFNYEAQQDKSGLPNDRFSAERPEGSISTLTIQRTEQRDSAMYRCASSKRGSSYNSPLHFGNGTRLTVT.

The chain links TRBV5-1 to TRBJ1-1; 8 positions match TRBD1. The CDR3 runs to 15 residues. Germline-derived CDR1 and CDR2 are SGHRS and YFSETQ. With 4 bases clipped from V and 5 bases from J, the junction kept 10 bases outside the gene matches. CDR3 sequence: CASSIGQGWRTEAFF. Written as DNA, the CDR3 is TGCGCCAGCAGCATAGGACAGGGATGGAGGACTGAAGCTTTCTTT.

The V gene is TRBV18, the J gene TRBJ2-1; D might be TRBD1 (6 bases). The length of the CDR3 is 13 residues. Germline CDR1 KGHSH, CDR2 LQKENI. Trimming pared 5 bases from V and 8 bases from J, leaving 13 bases between. For the CDR3, the DNA is TGTGCCAGCTCAGCCACAGGGATGGATGAGCAGTTCTTC. It yields the protein CASSATGMDEQFF.

V and J are TRBV7-2 and TRBJ1-2, with unresolved D. Trimming cost V 1 base and J 2 bases, with 14 bases left between them. The CDR3 length is 16 residues. Germline loops: CDR1 SGHTA, CDR2 FQGNSA. The chain's CDR3 is CASSLESGVPNYGYTF. The DNA for the CDR3 is TGTGCCAGCAGCTTAGAATCGGGTGTCCCCAACTATGGCTACACCTTC.

This clonotype was counted only a few times. The CDR3 DNA is TGTGCCAGCGGGGCCTACAATGAGCAGTTCTTC. Protein: CASGAYNEQFF. The rearrangement joins TRBV3-1 to TRBJ2-1; D call uncertain. V lost 8 bases, J lost 2 bases, and 4 bases lay in between. Germline V lookup: CDR1 LGHDT, CDR2 YNNKEL (reference sequence). The CDR3 runs to 11 residues.

V usage is TRBV29-1 and J usage is TRBJ2-1; maybe TRBD2 (6 bases). Germline V gene data show CDR1 as SQVTM and CDR2 as ANQGSEA. The V end lost 3 bases, the J end lost 15 bases, and 21 bases lay between the germline ends. This CDR3 contains 13 residues. Here the CDR3 DNA reads TGCAGCGTTGAGGGCGGGGAGGCGGAGACCCGGTTCTTC. It codes for CSVEGGEAETRFF.

This chain connects TRBV5-1 to TRBJ2-3; D gene uncertain. Germline CDR1 is SGHRS and CDR2 is YFSETQ. The CDR3 totals 15 residues. Trimming removed 0 bases from V and 0 bases from J, with 8 bases in between. CDR3 DNA sequence: TGCGCCAGCAGCTTGGTCGCCCTCAGCACAGATACGCAGTATTTT. It translates to CASSLVALSTDTQYF.

This chain uses TRBV27 with TRBJ1-2; possibly TRBD1 for D (5 bases). The CDR3 extends over 16 amino acids. Germline V gives CDR1 MNHEY, CDR2 SMNVEV (reference sequence). V lost 5 bases, J lost 3 bases, and 19 bases lay in between. The CDR3: CASSERGAGLYYGYTF. The DNA for the CDR3 is TGTGCCAGCAGTGAAAGAGGAGCAGGGTTGTACTATGGCTACACCTTC.